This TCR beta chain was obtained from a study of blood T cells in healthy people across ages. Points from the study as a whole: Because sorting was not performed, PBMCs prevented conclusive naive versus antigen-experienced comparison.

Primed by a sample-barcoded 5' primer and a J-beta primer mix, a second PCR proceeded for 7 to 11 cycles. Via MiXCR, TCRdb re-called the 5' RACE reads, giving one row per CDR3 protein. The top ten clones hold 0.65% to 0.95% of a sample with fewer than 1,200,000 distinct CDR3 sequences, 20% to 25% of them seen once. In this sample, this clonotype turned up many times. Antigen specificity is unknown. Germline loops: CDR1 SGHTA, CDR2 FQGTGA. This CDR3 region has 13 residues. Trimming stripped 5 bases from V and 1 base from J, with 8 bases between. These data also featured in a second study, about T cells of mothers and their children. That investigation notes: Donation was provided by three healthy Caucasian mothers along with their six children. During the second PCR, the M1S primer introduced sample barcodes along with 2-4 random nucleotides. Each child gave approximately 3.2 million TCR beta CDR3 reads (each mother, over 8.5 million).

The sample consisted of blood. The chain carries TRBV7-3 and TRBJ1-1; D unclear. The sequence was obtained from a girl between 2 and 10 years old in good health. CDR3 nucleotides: TGTGCCAGCAGCATCAGGAGGAACACTGAAGCTTTCTTT. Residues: CASSIRRNTEAFF.